Given below is one T cell receptor beta chain in context. Its target is unknown. The entry originates in a study of T-cell reconstitution after alpha-beta-depleted transplantation in children. Unique molecular identifiers were incorporated during preparation of the TCRbeta library. A single record per CDR3 protein comes from TCRdb applying MiXCR to the PCR reads. Counted here are about a million distinct CDR3 sequences, 25% to 35% occurring once; the ten biggest clones make up about 28%. Germline assignment: CDR1 SSHAT and CDR2 FNYEAQ (reference sequence). The V end lost 6 bases, the J end lost 1 base, and 31 bases lay between the germline ends. The CDR3 is 20 amino acids. Overall study findings and caveats: The origin of alpha-beta T cells about two months after transplant was reportedly several hundred expanded graft clones. T-cell counts and diversity were attributed mostly to newly produced T cells one year after transplant. At day 60, the high TCRbeta diversity found in some patients originated from recipient T cells and thymic progenitors that had survived.

The TCR sequence derives from a boy younger than two who had a stem cell transplant for SCID, so the T cells may come from the graft donor. The chain joins TRBV7-7 to TRBJ2-7; D tentatively reads TRBD1 or TRBD2 (6 bases each). This specimen was PBMCs, mostly from graft donor cells, taken 360 days after TCRalphabeta/CD19-depleted stem cell transplant. CDR3 residues: CASRVNDLGGKDAGSYEQYF. The CDR3 DNA reads as TGTGCCAGCAGAGTAAACGACCTCGGGGGCAAAGACGCGGGTTCCTACGAGCAGTACTTC.